Detailed here is one TCR beta chain. This entry belongs to a study of blood T cell repertoires in COVID-19. In the original workflow: Estimation of nucleated cell counts was performed using reference gene primer amplification. Sequenced by immunoSEQ multiplex PCR; TCRdb stores in-frame clones only, minus some. The V and J calls and clone size are taken from that table; D and trimming were inferred from the DNA. The table shows approximately 150,000 clones, with around 90% occurring only once. CDR3 length: 15 residues. V was clipped by 1 base and J by 3 bases, with 12 bases between them. CDR1 is MGHRA, CDR2 YSYEKL, per germline.

Sequenced: peripheral blood. The rearrangement links TRBV4-1 to TRBJ1-2, with D possibly TRBD1 on 6 matching bases. The TCR comes from a woman between 50 and 59 years old with acute or convalescent COVID-19. CDR3 coding DNA: TGCGCCAGCAGCCAAGTAGGGGGTACTTACTATGGCTACACCTTC. Amino acids: CASSQVGGTYYGYTF.